This is a list of T cell receptor beta chains from one sample in a study of tumor-infiltrating lymphocytes in primary liver carcinoma. TCRdb called the multiplex PCR reads again in MiXCR, with one record for every CDR3 protein. Here the sample spans roughly 49,000 distinct CDR3 sequences, about three quarters being singletons. The sequenced sample consisted of liver tumor tissue from sampling region 5. The receptors derive from a man between 40 and 49 years old with primary liver carcinoma and hepatitis B virus infection. Both conserved end residues are part of each CDR3. D genes are given only for firm matches. A clone size is listed for some rows: how often the clone was seen (once, few, many), or a class if it is expanded.

J gene,D gene,V gene,clone size,CDR3 DNA,CDR3 protein
TRBJ2-1,.,TRBV5-1,.,TGCGCCAACAGCTTGGTAGAACAACAGTTCTTC,CANSLVEQQFF
TRBJ2-7,.,TRBV6-5,.,TGTGCCAACAGGTTTAGCGTGAGCGACGAGCAGTACTTC,CANRFSVSDEQYF
TRBJ2-2,TRBD1,TRBV12-5,.,TGTACTAGTGCCGCGGACAGGGAAGGCGGGGAGCTGTTTTTT,CTSAADREGGELFF
TRBJ2-3,TRBD2,TRBV5-6,.,TGTGCCAGCAGCTTCATCCTCTGGACACCTCGCAGCGGGAGGGATAGGGGCACAGATACGCAGTATTTT,CASSFILWTPRSGRDRGTDTQYF
TRBJ1-2,TRBD1,TRBV12-3/TRBV12-4,.,TGTGTCAGCGGTTTAAGGGACAGGCCCTTCTATGACTACATCTTC,CVSGLRDRPFYDYIF
TRBJ2-6,TRBD2,TRBV9,.,TGTGCCAACAGCCCACTAGCGGGAGGGCCTGGGGCCAACGTCCTGGCTTTC,CANSPLAGGPGANVLAF
TRBJ2-1,TRBD2,TRBV28,few,TGTGCCAGCAGTTCCCGGACTAGCGGAAATGGGAATGAGCAGTTCTTC,CASSSRTSGNGNEQFF
TRBJ2-6,TRBD1,TRBV6-1,.,TGTGCCAGCACTCTGGGACAGGACCGTTCTGGGGCCAACGTCGTGACTTTC,CASTLGQDRSGANVVTF
TRBJ1-5,.,TRBV6-5,.,TGTGCCAGCAGTCCGGGGGCCTTGACCAATCAGCCCCAGCATTTT,CASSPGALTNQPQHF
TRBJ2-7,.,TRBV12-3/TRBV12-4,many,TGTGCCAGCAGGATGACAGGCTCCTACGAGCAGTACTTC,CASRMTGSYEQYF
TRBJ2-7,.,TRBV4-1,many,TGCGCCAGCAGCCAAGACCTTTTGAGGGACGAGCAGTACTTC,CASSQDLLRDEQYF
TRBJ2-1,TRBD2,TRBV5-6,many,TGTGCCAGCAGCTTGGAGACTAGCGGCGGCATCAATGAGCAGTTCTTC,CASSLETSGGINEQFF
TRBJ1-5,.,TRBV2,.,TGTGCCAGTACGGGGGAAGGACAGCCCCAGCATTTT,CASTGEGQPQHF
TRBJ2-3,TRBD2,TRBV20-1,.,TGCAGTGCTAGCGGGAGTACTAGCGGGAGCGCAGATACGCAGTATTTT,CSASGSTSGSADTQYF
TRBJ2-1,TRBD1,TRBV5-1,.,TGCGCCAGCAGCAATCCGGGACAGGCAATCCGTGATCAGATCTTC,CASSNPGQAIRDQIF
TRBJ2-3,.,TRBV12-3/TRBV12-4,many,TGTGCCAGCAAAAAGGTTCTGAGCACAGATACGCAGTATTTT,CASKKVLSTDTQYF
TRBJ2-2,.,TRBV11-2,.,TGTGTCAGCAGCTCCAGACGGGCTTCGAACACAGGGGAGCTGTTTTTT,CVSSSRRASNTGELFF
TRBJ2-6,TRBD1,TRBV6-5,once,TGTGCAAGCAGTCTTTGGACAGGGATGAAAGCTGAGGCCAACGTCCTGATTTTC,CASSLWTGMKAEANVLIF
TRBJ2-1,TRBD2,TRBV6-5,.,TGTGCCAGCAGTTCCGGTGGACTAGCGGGATACATTCAGCAGTTCTTC,CASSSGGLAGYIQQFF